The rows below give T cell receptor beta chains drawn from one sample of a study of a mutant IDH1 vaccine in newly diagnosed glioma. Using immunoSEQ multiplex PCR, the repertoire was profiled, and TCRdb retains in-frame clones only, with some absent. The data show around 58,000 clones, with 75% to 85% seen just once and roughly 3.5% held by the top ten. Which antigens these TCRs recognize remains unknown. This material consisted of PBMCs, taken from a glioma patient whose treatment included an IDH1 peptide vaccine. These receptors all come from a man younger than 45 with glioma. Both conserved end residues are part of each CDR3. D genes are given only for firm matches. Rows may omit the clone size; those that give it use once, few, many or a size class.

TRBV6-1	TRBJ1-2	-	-	TGTGCCAGCAGGGATTGGGGGGGCCAGGGCTATGGCTACACCTTC	CASRDWGGQGYGYTF
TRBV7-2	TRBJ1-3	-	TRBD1	TGTGCCAGCAGCCGGGGACAGGGAAGTGGAAACACCATATATTTT	CASSRGQGSGNTIYF
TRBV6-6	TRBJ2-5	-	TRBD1	TGTGCCAGCACTCAGGGGACAGGGGCTGAGACCCAGTACTTC	CASTQGTGAETQYF
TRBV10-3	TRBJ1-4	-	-	TGTGCCATCAGTGAAAGGGGTGGGGAAAAACTGTTTTTT	CAISERGGEKLFF
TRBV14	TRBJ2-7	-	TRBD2	TGTGCCAGCAGCCAAACAAAGAAAATAGCGGGGGGGCCGACCTACGAGCAGTACTTC	CASSQTKKIAGGPTYEQYF
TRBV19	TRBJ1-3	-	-	TGTGCCAGTACCCCATCCCGAAACACCATATATTTT	CASTPSRNTIYF
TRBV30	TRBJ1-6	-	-	TGTGCCTGGACCTTGGGAACCTATAATTCACCCCTCCACTTT	CAWTLGTYNSPLHF
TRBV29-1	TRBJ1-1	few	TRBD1	TGCAGCGTTCAGACAGGGTGGTCTGAAGCTTTCTTT	CSVQTGWSEAFF
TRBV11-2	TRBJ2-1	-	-	TGTGCCAGCAGCTTTGGGGCGGATGAGCAGTTCTTC	CASSFGADEQFF
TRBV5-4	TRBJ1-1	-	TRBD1	TGTGCCAGCAGCGAGGGACAGGGGACCACTGAAGCTTTCTTT	CASSEGQGTTEAFF
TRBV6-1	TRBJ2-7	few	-	TGTGCCAGCAGTGAAAGGGGGGGGGACACTGCCTACGAGCAGTACTTC	CASSERGGDTAYEQYF
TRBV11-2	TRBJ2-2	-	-	TGTGCCAGCAGCTTAGATCTCGGCAGGGGGGCGAACACCGGGGAGCTGTTTTTT	CASSLDLGRGANTGELFF